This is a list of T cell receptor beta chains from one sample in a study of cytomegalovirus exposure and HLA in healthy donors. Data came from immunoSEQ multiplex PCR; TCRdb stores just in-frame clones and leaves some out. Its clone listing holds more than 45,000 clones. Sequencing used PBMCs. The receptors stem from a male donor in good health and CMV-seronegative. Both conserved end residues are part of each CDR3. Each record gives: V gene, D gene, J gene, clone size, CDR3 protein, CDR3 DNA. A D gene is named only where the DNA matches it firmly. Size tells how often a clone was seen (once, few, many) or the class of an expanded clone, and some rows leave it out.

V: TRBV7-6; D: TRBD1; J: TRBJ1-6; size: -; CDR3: CASSRGTGDNSPLHF; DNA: TGTGCCAGCAGCCGCGGGACAGGAGATAATTCACCCCTCCACTTT
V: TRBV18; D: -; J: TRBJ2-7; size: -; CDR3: CASHPPDGSSYEQYF; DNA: TGTGCCAGCCACCCCCCCGACGGGTCTTCCTACGAGCAGTACTTC
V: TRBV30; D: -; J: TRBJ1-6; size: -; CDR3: CAWKLPGFSPLHF; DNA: TGTGCCTGGAAGCTTCCAGGATTTTCACCCCTCCACTTT
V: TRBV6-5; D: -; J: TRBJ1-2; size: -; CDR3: CASSYSKSDRVYGYTF; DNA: TGTGCCAGCAGTTACTCGAAGTCTGATCGGGTCTATGGCTACACCTTC
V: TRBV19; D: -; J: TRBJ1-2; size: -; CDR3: CASSRTERWSYTF; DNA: TGTGCCAGTAGTAGGACAGAACGGTGGAGCTACACCTTC
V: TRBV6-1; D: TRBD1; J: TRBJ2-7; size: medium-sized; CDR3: CASSELELQGVGYEQYF; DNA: TGTGCCAGCAGTGAACTGGAACTACAGGGGGTCGGGTACGAGCAGTACTTC
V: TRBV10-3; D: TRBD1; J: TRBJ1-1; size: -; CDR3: CAISQGGGDTEAFF; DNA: TGTGCCATCAGTCAGGGGGGAGGAGATACTGAAGCTTTCTTT
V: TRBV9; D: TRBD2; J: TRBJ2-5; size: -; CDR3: CASSVAGLAGGPQETQYF; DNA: TGTGCCAGCAGCGTAGCGGGACTAGCGGGGGGGCCCCAAGAGACCCAGTACTTC
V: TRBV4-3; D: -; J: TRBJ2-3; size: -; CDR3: CASSQDSGGSTDTQYF; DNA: TGCGCCAGCAGCCAAGACTCAGGAGGGAGCACAGATACGCAGTATTTT
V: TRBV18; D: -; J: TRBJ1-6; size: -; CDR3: CASSPPNSYNSPLHF; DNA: TGTGCCAGCTCACCACCGAACAGCTATAATTCACCCCTCCACTTT
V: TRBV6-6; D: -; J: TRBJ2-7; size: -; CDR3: CASSYLSRERYEQYF; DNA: TGTGCCAGCAGTTACCTCTCTAGAGAGCGTTACGAGCAGTACTTC
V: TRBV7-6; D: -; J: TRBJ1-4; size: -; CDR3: CASSSGERGKLFF; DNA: TGTGCCAGCAGCTCGGGAGAGAGGGGAAAACTGTTTTTT
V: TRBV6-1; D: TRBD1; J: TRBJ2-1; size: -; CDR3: CASSEGDSSYEQFF; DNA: TGTGCCAGCAGTGAAGGGGACAGCTCCTACGAGCAGTTCTTC
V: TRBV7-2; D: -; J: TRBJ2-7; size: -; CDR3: CASTSLDRGTYEQYF; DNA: TGTGCCAGCACCAGCTTAGACCGGGGGACCTACGAGCAGTACTTC
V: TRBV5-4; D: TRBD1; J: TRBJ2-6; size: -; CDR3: CASSGTGGSSGANVLTF; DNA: TGTGCCAGCAGCGGGACAGGGGGCAGCTCTGGGGCCAACGTCCTGACTTTC
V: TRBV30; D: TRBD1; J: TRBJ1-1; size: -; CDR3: CAWSVTGGNTEAFF; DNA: TGTGCCTGGAGTGTTACAGGGGGGAACACTGAAGCTTTCTTT
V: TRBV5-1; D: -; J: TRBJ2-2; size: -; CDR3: CASSLFASPNTGELFF; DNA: TGCGCCAGCAGCTTGTTTGCCAGTCCCAACACCGGGGAGCTGTTTTTT
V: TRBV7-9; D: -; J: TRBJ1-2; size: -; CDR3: CASSLERGYTF; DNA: TGTGCCAGCAGCTTAGAGCGTGGCTACACCTTC
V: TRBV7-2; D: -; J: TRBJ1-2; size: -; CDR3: CASSLAGQYGYTF; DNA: TGTGCCAGCAGCTTAGCAGGACAGTATGGCTACACCTTC
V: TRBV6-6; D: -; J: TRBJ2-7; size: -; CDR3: CASSYGGHEQYF; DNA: TGTGCCAGCAGTTACGGGGGCCACGAGCAGTACTTC
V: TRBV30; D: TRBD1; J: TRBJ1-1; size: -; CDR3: CAWSTGVAGTEAFF; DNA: TGTGCCTGGAGCACAGGGGTGGCGGGCACTGAAGCTTTCTTT
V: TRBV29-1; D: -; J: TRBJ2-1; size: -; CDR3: CSAGSGDNEQFF; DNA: TGCAGCGCTGGCTCCGGGGACAATGAGCAGTTCTTC
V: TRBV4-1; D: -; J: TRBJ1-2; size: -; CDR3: CASSPGPGANYGYTF; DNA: TGCGCCAGCAGCCCAGGGCCGGGGGCTAACTATGGCTACACCTTC
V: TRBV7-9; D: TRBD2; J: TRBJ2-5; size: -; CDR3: CASSLHGGGNQETQYF; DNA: TGTGCCAGCAGCTTACACGGCGGGGGGAACCAAGAGACCCAGTACTTC
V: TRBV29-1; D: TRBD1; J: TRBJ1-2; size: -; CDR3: CSVARTGAGYTF; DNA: TGCAGCGTTGCGAGGACAGGGGCTGGCTACACCTTC
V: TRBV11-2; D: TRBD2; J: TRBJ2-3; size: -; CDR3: CASSFEPGLGVHTQYF; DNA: TGTGCCAGCAGTTTCGAACCGGGACTAGGAGTTCATACGCAGTATTTT
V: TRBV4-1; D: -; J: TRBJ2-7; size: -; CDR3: CASSQGRGRSYEQYF; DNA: TGCGCCAGCAGCCAAGGCAGAGGGAGAAGTTACGAGCAGTACTTC
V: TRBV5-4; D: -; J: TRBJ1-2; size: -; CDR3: CASSLTVLYGYTF; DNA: TGTGCCAGCAGCTTGACAGTACTCTATGGCTACACCTTC
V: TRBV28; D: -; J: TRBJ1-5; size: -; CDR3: CASTLPQGNQPQHF; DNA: TGTGCCAGCACCCTCCCCCAGGGAAATCAGCCCCAGCATTTT
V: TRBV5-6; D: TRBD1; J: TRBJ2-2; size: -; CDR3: CASSAYRGSGELFF; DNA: TGTGCCAGCAGCGCCTACAGGGGTTCCGGGGAGCTGTTTTTT
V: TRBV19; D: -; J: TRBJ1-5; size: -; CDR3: CASSLPLRAEGNQPQHF; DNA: TGTGCCAGTAGTCTACCCCTGAGGGCGGAGGGCAATCAGCCCCAGCATTTT